This T cell receptor (beta chain) was retrieved from a study of blood T cell repertoires in COVID-19 (dated by TCRdb to 2019 to 2021). Background on the whole study: Samples covering the acute and convalescent phases of COVID-19 were provided by collaborators in the United States, Italy and Spain. The prospective study material was composed of cDNA or gDNA derived from T cells, B-cell-depleted T cells, or PBMCs. Subjects who had been exposed to COVID-19, were actively infected with it, or had recovered from it provided the deeply sampled blood TCRbeta repertoires that made up the dataset. A freely available public database, intended as a resource for researchers studying the immune response to SARS-CoV-2, is where the repertoires were released. The samples were drawn from two sources: the first 160 participants of the ongoing ImmuneRACE study, and fewer than 1,500 subjects contributed by 6 global collaborators. The sample metadata nearly always contained a de-identified subject ID, COVID-19 status, age in years and sex. HLA class I and class II types, where available, came from metadata supplied by the sample provider rather than from assay-based typing.

The CDR3, cysteine through phenylalanine, is 13 amino acids long. Solely the CDR3 DNA is kept, with 39 bases framed from the first base. V loses 5 bases, J loses 4 bases, and the germline ends lie 11 bases apart. Points the paper makes about the study in general: How much clinical and demographic metadata was included differed by source and by participant, and the metadata was provided uncurated.

The immunoSEQ Assay, a bias-controlled multiplex PCR, was used to amplify TCRbeta CDR3 regions from genomic DNA. The authors' analysis ran thus. The number of nucleated cells in each sample was estimated from the amplification of reference gene primers within the assay. Sequence reads were collapsed and filtered to measure the absolute abundance of every unique TCRbeta CDR3 rearrangement. Productive Simpson clonality was computed per sample as the square root of Simpson's diversity index over productive rearrangements. Held by TCRdb, this immuneACCESS table contains in-frame sequences only and omits some clones. Under half of the omission traces to an unresolved V gene where checked; the cause of the rest is unknown. That table supplies the V and J calls and clone size; D and trimming were determined from the DNA. This sample has 150,000 to 200,000 clones in its table, and roughly 83% of those were observed once. The leading ten clones occupy under 3.5% of the sample.

Each collaborating institution followed its own protocols to collect whole blood in K2EDTA tubes. Collaborator samples were shipped for TCRbeta analysis as frozen whole blood, isolated PBMCs, or DNA extracted from either sample type. To note about this clone: What antigen it recognizes has not been identified. No qualities accompany the bases; no much larger clone lies one base away.

The TCR was taken from a woman aged 55-69 years with acute or convalescent COVID-19. Sample: peripheral blood. The rearranged chain carries TRBV12-3 or TRBV12-4 and TRBJ1-2; a tentative D match to TRBD1 spans 5 bases. The encoded CDR3 is CASSEAGPYGYTF. The nucleotides are TGTGCCAGCAGTGAAGCGGGGCCCTATGGCTACACCTTC.